The 14 T cell receptor beta chains given below trace back to one sample, sequenced in a study of metastatic and nonmetastatic thyroid tumors. TCRdb re-called the PCR reads via MiXCR. This table has about 49,000 clones, approximately 20% appearing once. Nobody among the patients had been given any treatment before thyroid surgery. Sequencing was performed on blood. These receptors originate from a female donor with papillary thyroid cancer or a benign thyroid nodule (not recorded which). Some clones in this sample may be carry-over from other donors' samples.

This clone has a single count. The chain links TRBV5-1 to TRBJ2-7; the match to TRBD2 covers 7 bases. The CDR3 totals 15 residues. The germline gives CDR1 SGHRS, CDR2 YFSETQ. V shed 1 base, J shed 0 bases, and the junction held 4 bases outside the gene matches. The CDR3 spells CASSLIGGSSYEQYF. CDR3 DNA sequence: TGCGCCAGCAGCTTGATTGGCGGGAGCTCCTACGAGCAGTACTTC.

This clone was seen just once. The chain has TRBV7-3 and TRBJ2-3; tentatively, D is TRBD1 (5 bases). The germline gives CDR1 SGHTA, CDR2 FQGTGA. The CDR3 is 14 amino acids. V lost 1 base and J lost 4, with 9 bases in between. CDR3 nucleotides: TGTGCCAGCAGCTTAAATGGCAGGGCAGATACGCAGTATTTT. Residues: CASSLNGRADTQYF. The full variable domain, rest sourced from reference TRBV7-3 and TRBJ2-3, is GAGVSQTPSNKVTEKGKYVELRCDPISGHTALYWYRQSLGQGPEFLIYFQGTGAADDSGLPNDRFFAVRPEGSVSTLKIQRTERGDSAVYLCASSLNGRADTQYFGPGTRLTVL.

This clone was seen a few times. A much larger clonotype is one base distant, so this may be a read error. V and J are TRBV29-1 and TRBJ2-7, with 7 bases that match TRBD2. This CDR3 spans 14 amino acids. Germline-derived CDR1 and CDR2 are SQVTM and ANQGSEA. The V and J ends lost 6 bases and 6 bases, in that order; junction bases with no gene match: 14. This chain's CDR3 is CSVQPNYGGCEQYF. CDR3 nucleotide sequence: TGCAGCGTCCAACCCAATTACGGGGGGTGCGAGCAGTACTTC.

The sample holds many counts of this clone. This chain uses TRBV7-3 with TRBJ1-6; unclear D gene. Trimming removed 2 bases from V and 8 bases from J, with 7 bases in between. Germline V gene lookup returns CDR1 SGHTA and CDR2 FQGTGA. This CDR3 is 13 amino acids long. CDR3 region: CASSLGPYSPLHF. For the CDR3, the DNA is TGTGCCAGCAGCTTAGGACCGTATTCACCCCTCCACTTT.

This clone was counted at least ten times. The V gene is TRBV19, the J gene TRBJ2-5; a weak D match, TRBD1 (5 bases). Germline V gene lookup returns CDR1 LNHDA and CDR2 SQIVND (reference sequence). With 3 bases removed from V and 0 bases from J, the gap between germline ends came to 8 bases. The CDR3 is made up of 14 amino acids. The CDR3 DNA sequence: TGTGCCAGTAGTATTCGCAGGGACCAAGAGACCCAGTACTTC. Translated: CASSIRRDQETQYF. Filled out from reference TRBV19 and TRBJ2-5, the complete variable domain reads DGGITQSPKYLFRKEGQNVTLSCEQNLNHDAMYWYRQDPGQGLRLIYYSQIVNDFQKGDIAEGYSVSREKKESFPLTVTSAQKNPTAFYLCASSIRRDQETQYFGPGTRLLVL.

Ten or more counts support this clone. V usage is TRBV4-2 and J usage is TRBJ2-3; tentatively, D is TRBD2 (5 bases). The V gene lost 0 bases and the J gene lost 5 bases, with 15 bases spanning the gap. The CDR3 has 16 amino acids. The germline V gene has CDR1 LGHNA and CDR2 YNFKEQ. CDR3 nucleotides: TGTGCCAGCAGCCAAGACCCGGGGTTCTCCCAAGATACGCAGTATTTT. Translation gives CASSQDPGFSQDTQYF.

This clone was picked up many times. One junction end does not reproduce the germline sequence, and a read error may be involved. The J gene is TRBJ2-2, the V gene TRBV12-3 or TRBV12-4; D unclear. CDR3 length equals 15 residues. CDR3: CAGSFEPFGTGELFF. The DNA for the CDR3 is TGTGCCGGCAGTTTTGAACCATTCGGGACCGGGGAGCTGTTTTTT.

As regards this clone: A much larger clone differs by one base, so this may be a read error. Additional DNA sequences in this sample encode the identical CDR3. The chain couples TRBV12-3 or TRBV12-4 to TRBJ2-5; D is perhaps TRBD2 (5 bases). The CDR3 has 15 amino acids. The DNA for the CDR3 is TGTGCCAGCAGTTTACAGCGGACTGGTGAAGAGACCCGGTACTTC. Translated, it gives CASSLQRTGEETRYF.

For this clone: A single base separates this from a much larger clone, so it may be a read error. V usage is TRBV7-9 and J usage is TRBJ1-1; D call uncertain. The CDR3 contains 13 residues. Trimming took 6 bases from V and 1 from J, leaving 9 bases between them. Germline V gene sequence: CDR1 SEHNR, CDR2 FQNEAQ (reference sequence). CDR3 nucleotide sequence: TGTGCCAGCAGATTCGCACAGAACACTGAAGCTTTCTTT. It translates to CASRFAQNTEAFF.

This clone was counted many times. The chain links TRBV19 to TRBJ1-6; D is unclear. Germline loops: CDR1 LNHDA, CDR2 SQIVND (reference sequence). V was pared by 1 base and J by 5 bases, with 6 bases between. The CDR3 runs to 14 residues. The CDR3 DNA is TGTGCCAGTAGTATAGGGGCGGATAATTCACCCCTCCACTTT. It yields the protein CASSIGADNSPLHF.

Ten or more counts support this clone. The rearrangement links TRBV28 to TRBJ2-7; 8 bases match TRBD1. This CDR3 is 14 amino acids long. The V gene end was trimmed by 6 bases and the J gene end by 4 bases; junction bases not matched to a gene: 8. Germline V gene lookup returns CDR1 MDHEN and CDR2 SYDVKM. CDR3 protein: CASRTRTGTYEQYF. The CDR3 DNA follows: TGTGCCAGCAGAACACGGACAGGGACGTACGAGCAGTACTTC. The variable domain in full, completed from reference TRBV28 and TRBJ2-7, reads DVKVTQSSRYLVKRTGEKVFLECVQDMDHENMFWYRQDPGLGLRLIYFSYDVKMKEKGDIPEGYSVSREKKERFSLILESASTNQTSMYLCASRTRTGTYEQYFGPGTRLTVT.

The sample holds many counts of this clone. This chain connects TRBV11-2 to TRBJ2-1; 7 nucleotides agree with TRBD2. Germline V gene lookup returns CDR1 SGHAT and CDR2 FQNNGV. The CDR3 runs 14 residues. Unmatched junction bases numbered 1, after V lost 5 bases and J lost 0 bases. The DNA of the CDR3 is TGTGCCAGCAGCCGCGGGAGCTCCTACAATGAGCAGTTCTTC. Translating gives CASSRGSSYNEQFF.

This clone was counted many times. The rearrangement links TRBV28 to TRBJ1-6; D gene uncertain. Germline lookup yields CDR1 MDHEN and CDR2 SYDVKM. This CDR3 has 13 residues. V was pared by 6 bases and J by 14 bases, with 17 bases between. The chain's CDR3 is CASSPGLYRALHF. CDR3 nucleotide sequence: TGTGCCAGCAGCCCCGGACTTTATCGGGCCCTCCACTTT.

This clone has more than one count but fewer than ten. A read error is possible here, since a much larger clone lies one base away. V and J are TRBV10-3 and TRBJ2-1; 7 positions agree with TRBD2. CDR3 length: 17 amino acids. The J segment lost 7 bases and the V segment lost 5 bases, leaving 17 bases of the junction unmatched. The V gene's germline CDR1 is ENHRY and CDR2 SYGVKD. The CDR3 spells CAISWSVTPGLLNEQFF. The CDR3 DNA follows: TGTGCCATCAGTTGGTCAGTCACCCCGGGACTACTAAATGAGCAGTTCTTC.